This T cell receptor (beta chain) emerged from a study of early T cells in non-severe SARS-CoV-2 infection. Study-wide context: Chains were unpaired, as sequencing was done on bulk RNA from unsorted whole blood.

V lost 5 bases and J lost 8; bases outside the gene matches: 5. In germline, CDR1 is GTSNPN, CDR2 SVGIG (reference sequence). This CDR3 is built from 11 residues. Individual cDNA molecules carried attached unique molecular identifiers. TCRdb processed the 5' RACE reads anew with MiXCR; each CDR3 protein has one entry. The sample carries roughly 57,000 distinct CDR3 sequences, under 15% recorded once. The specimen was whole blood. This chain links TRBV30 with TRBJ1-1; 7 bases line up with TRBD1. This receptor was identified in an adult who was a healthcare worker with PCR-confirmed SARS-CoV-2 infection or an uninfected control (not recorded which). CDR3 amino acids: CAWAQGPEAFF. In DNA form, the CDR3 reads TGTGCCTGGGCACAGGGGCCCGAAGCTTTCTTT. The full variable domain, in which reference TRBV30 and TRBJ1-1 provide the parts outside the CDR3, is SQTIHQWPATLVQPVGSPLSLECTVEGTSNPNLYWYRQAAGRGLQLLFYSVGIGQISSEVPQNLSASRPQDRQFILSSKKLLLSDSGFYLCAWAQGPEAFFGQGTRLTVV.